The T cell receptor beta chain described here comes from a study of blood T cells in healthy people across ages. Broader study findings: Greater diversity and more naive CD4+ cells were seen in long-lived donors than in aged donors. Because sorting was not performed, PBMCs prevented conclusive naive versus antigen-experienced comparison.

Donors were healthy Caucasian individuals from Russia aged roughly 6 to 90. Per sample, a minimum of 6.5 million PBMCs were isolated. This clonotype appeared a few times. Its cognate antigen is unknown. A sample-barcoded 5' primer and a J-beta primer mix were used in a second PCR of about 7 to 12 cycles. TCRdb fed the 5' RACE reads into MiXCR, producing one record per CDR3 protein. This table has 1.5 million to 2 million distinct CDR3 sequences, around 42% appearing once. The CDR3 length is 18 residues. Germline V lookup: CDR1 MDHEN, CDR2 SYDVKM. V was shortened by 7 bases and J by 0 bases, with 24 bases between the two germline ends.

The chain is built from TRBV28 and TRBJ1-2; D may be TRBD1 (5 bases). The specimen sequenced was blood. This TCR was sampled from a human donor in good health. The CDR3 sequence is CASTTIGQGILANYGYTF. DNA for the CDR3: TGTGCCAGCACCACGATAGGGCAGGGCATATTGGCTAACTATGGCTACACCTTC.